This T cell receptor (beta chain) was sequenced during a study of T cells in localized non-small cell lung cancer. Findings and caveats of the study: For the top 100 tumor clones, a median approximately 61 also appeared in adjacent lung.

This clone is judged medium-sized. Its antigen is still unknown. The data were produced by immunoSEQ multiplex PCR, yet TCRdb's version contains in-frame clones alone and is incomplete. The sample consists of about 2,200 clones, around 24% of them appearing once. Germline CDR1 is SGHTA and CDR2 is FQGNSA. V gave up 6 bases and J gave up 0 bases, with 6 bases separating them. The CDR3 contains 13 residues. The chain combines TRBV7-2 with TRBJ1-3, with D uncertain. The sample in question was normal lung tissue next to the tumor, obtained before any cancer treatment. The TCR sequence derives from a male donor at least 60 years old with stage I lung adenocarcinoma. The CDR3 sequence is CASRLASGNTIYF. The CDR3, as DNA: TGTGCCAGCAGACTCGCCTCTGGAAACACCATATATTTT. The full variable domain, rest sourced from reference TRBV7-2 and TRBJ1-3, is GAGVSQSPSNKVTEKGKDVELRCDPISGHTALYWYRQSLGQGLEFLIYFQGNSAPDKSGLPSDRFSAERTGGSVSTLTIQRTQQEDSAVYLCASRLASGNTIYFGEGSWLTVV.